This TCR beta chain was identified during a study of technical replicates of blood from a handful of donors. Germline V lookup: CDR1 SQVTM, CDR2 ANQGSEA. This CDR3 is built from 12 residues. Trimming pared 6 bases from V and 2 bases from J, leaving 5 bases between. Sequenced by immunoSEQ multiplex PCR; TCRdb stores in-frame clones only, minus some. The table shows under 90,000 clones, with 85% to 95% occurring only once. Input material: T cells isolated from PBMCs. The chain employs TRBV29-1 and TRBJ2-6, with D unclear. This receptor was obtained from a human donor in good health. The CDR3 here is CSVIAGANVLTF. CDR3 DNA sequence: TGCAGCGTGATAGCTGGGGCCAACGTCCTGACTTTC.